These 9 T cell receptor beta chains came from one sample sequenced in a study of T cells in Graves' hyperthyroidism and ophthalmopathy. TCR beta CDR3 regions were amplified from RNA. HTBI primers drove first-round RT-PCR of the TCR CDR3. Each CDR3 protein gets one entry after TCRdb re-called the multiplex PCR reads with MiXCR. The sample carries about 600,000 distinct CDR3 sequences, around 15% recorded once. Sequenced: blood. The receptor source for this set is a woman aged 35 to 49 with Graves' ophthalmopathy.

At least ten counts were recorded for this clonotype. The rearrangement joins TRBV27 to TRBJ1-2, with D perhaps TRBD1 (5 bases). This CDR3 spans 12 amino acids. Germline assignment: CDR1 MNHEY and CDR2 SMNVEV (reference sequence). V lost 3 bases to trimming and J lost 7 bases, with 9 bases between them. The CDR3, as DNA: TGTGCCAGCAGTTTCGACAGAAGTGGCTACACCTTC. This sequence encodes CASSFDRSGYTF.

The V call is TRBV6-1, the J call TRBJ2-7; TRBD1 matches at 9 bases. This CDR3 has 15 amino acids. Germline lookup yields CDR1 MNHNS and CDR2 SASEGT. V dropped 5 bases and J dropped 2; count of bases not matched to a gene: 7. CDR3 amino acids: CASSSDRGHPYEQYF. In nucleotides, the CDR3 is TGTGCCAGCAGTTCGGACAGGGGCCACCCCTACGAGCAGTACTTC.

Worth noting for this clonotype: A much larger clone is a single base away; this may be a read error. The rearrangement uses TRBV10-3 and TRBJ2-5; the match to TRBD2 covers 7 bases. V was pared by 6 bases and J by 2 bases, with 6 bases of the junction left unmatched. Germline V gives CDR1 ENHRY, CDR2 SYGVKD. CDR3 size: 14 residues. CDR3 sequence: CAISELAPQETQYF. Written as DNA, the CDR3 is TGTGCCATCAGCGAACTAGCGCCTCAAGAGACCCAGTACTTC.

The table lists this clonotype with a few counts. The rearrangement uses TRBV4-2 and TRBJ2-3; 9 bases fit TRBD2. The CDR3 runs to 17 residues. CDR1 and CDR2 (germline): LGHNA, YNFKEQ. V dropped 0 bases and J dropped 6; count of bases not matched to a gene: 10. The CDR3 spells CASSQEISSGGRDTQYF. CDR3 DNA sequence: TGTGCCAGCAGCCAAGAGATTAGCAGCGGGGGGCGGGATACGCAGTATTTT.

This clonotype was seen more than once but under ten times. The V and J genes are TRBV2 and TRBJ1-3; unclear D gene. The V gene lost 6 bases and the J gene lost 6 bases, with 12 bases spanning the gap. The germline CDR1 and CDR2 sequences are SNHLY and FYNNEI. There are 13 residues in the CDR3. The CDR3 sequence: CASRAGIENTIYF. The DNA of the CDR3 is TGTGCCAGCAGGGCAGGTATCGAAAACACCATATATTTT.

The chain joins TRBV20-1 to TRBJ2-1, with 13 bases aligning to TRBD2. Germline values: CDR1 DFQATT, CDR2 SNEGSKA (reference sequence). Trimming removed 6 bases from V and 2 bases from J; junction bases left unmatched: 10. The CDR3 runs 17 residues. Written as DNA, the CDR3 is TGCAGTGCCAGGACTAGCGGGAGATTGTCAACCTACAATGAGCAGTTCTTC. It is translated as CSARTSGRLSTYNEQFF.

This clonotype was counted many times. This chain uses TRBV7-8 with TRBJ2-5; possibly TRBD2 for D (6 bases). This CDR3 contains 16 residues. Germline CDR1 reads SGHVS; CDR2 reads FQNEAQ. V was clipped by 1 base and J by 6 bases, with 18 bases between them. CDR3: CASSLEGLGTFQTQYF. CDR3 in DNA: TGTGCCAGCAGCTTAGAGGGATTAGGGACTTTCCAGACCCAGTACTTC.

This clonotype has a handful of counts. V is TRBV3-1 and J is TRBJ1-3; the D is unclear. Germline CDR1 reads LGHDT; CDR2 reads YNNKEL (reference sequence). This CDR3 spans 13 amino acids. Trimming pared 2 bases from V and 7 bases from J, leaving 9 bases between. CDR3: CASSQRVTNTIYF. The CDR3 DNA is TGTGCCAGCAGCCAACGGGTAACCAACACCATATATTTT.

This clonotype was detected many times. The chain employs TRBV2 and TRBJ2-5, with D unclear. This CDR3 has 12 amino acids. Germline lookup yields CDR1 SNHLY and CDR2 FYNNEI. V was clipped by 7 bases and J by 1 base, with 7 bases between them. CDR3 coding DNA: TGTGCCAGCACGGCCAGCCAAGAGACCCAGTACTTC. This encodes CASTASQETQYF.